One sample yielded the 23 T cell receptor beta chains listed below, sequenced in a study of beta chain features in type 1 diabetes. Reverse transcription of all isolated RNA meant that expressed TCRB transcripts were sequenced. The data were produced by immunoSEQ multiplex PCR, yet TCRdb's version contains in-frame clones alone and is incomplete. The sample contains 350,000 or so clones, around 20% of which appear only once. Sequenced: naive CD4+ T cells from blood. All receptors derive from a young woman in good health.

This clone was observed a handful of times. V and J are TRBV21-1 and TRBJ1-1. TRBV21-1 has pseudogene status. This CDR3 spans 8 amino acids. CDR3 residues: CASTKAFF. In DNA, the CDR3 is TGTGCCAGCACTAAGGCTTTCTTT.

This clone showed up just a few times. The chain carries TRBV30 and TRBJ2-5; no reliable D call. This CDR3 is 12 amino acids long. V was clipped by 4 bases and J by 4 bases, with 10 bases between them. Per germline, CDR1 GTSNPN and CDR2 SVGIG (reference sequence). The CDR3 DNA sequence: TGTGCCTGGAAGTCTGCTACAGAGACCCAGTACTTC. This gives the protein CAWKSATETQYF.

In DNA form, the CDR3 reads TGTGCCAGCAGCTTAGCTAGTGTTGCAGATACGCAGTATTTT. This translates into CASSLASVADTQYF. The chain links TRBV7-9 to TRBJ2-3; the D is unclear. V gave up 0 bases and J gave up 4 bases, with 8 bases separating them. There are 14 residues in the CDR3. Germline values: CDR1 SEHNR, CDR2 FQNEAQ (reference sequence).

This clone was seen a handful of times. The CDR3 here is CASTWGGEGTGELFF. The CDR3 coding sequence is TGTGCCAGTACCTGGGGGGGCGAAGGTACCGGGGAGCTGTTTTTT. The chain has TRBV19 and TRBJ2-2, with D maybe TRBD2 (7 bases). Germline-derived CDR1 and CDR2 are LNHDA and SQIVND (reference sequence). V gave up 7 bases and J gave up 5 bases, with 17 bases separating them. CDR3 length equals 15 residues. The complete variable domain, with remaining parts taken from reference TRBV19 and TRBJ2-2, reads DGGITQSPKYLFRKEGQNVTLSCEQNLNHDAMYWYRQDPGQGLRLIYYSQIVNDFQKGDIAEGYSVSREKKESFPLTVTSAQKNPTAFYLCASTWGGEGTGELFFGEGSRLTVL.

Comments on this clone: The sample contains more than one DNA sequence encoding this CDR3. The rearrangement links TRBV9 to TRBJ2-1, with 10 bases lining up with TRBD2. J was trimmed by 4 bases and V by 4 bases; bases with no gene match: 5. This CDR3 spans 15 amino acids. From germline, CDR1 is SGDLS and CDR2 YYNGEE. The CDR3 is CASSPRLAGYNEQFF. The CDR3 DNA sequence: TGTGCCAGCAGCCCCAGACTAGCGGGTTACAATGAGCAGTTCTTC.

The gene calls are TRBV9 and TRBJ1-1; no firm D call. The ends were cut back, 0 bases at V and 0 bases at J, with 9 bases in the middle. The CDR3 spans 15 residues. Per germline, CDR1 SGDLS and CDR2 YYNGEE. CDR3 DNA sequence: TGTGCCAGCAGCGTAGTGCCGGGGATGAACACTGAAGCTTTCTTT. The encoded protein is CASSVVPGMNTEAFF.

In this sample, this clone turned up a few times. The V gene is TRBV4-2, the J gene TRBJ2-7, with D maybe TRBD2 (6 bases). Per the germline V gene, CDR1 is LGHNA and CDR2 is YNFKEQ. CDR3 length: 15 residues. Trimming cost V 3 bases and J 1 base, with 13 bases left between them. The CDR3 DNA sequence: TGTGCCAGCAGCCAGGCCGGGAGTGGATCCTACGAGCAGTACTTC. Translating it yields CASSQAGSGSYEQYF.

The chain links TRBV5-6 to TRBJ2-3, with 11 bases identical to TRBD2. The junction had 6 bases not matched to a gene; V was cut back by 5 bases and J by 4 bases. The CDR3 is 15 residues long. Germline lookup yields CDR1 SGHDT and CDR2 YYEEEE. The chain's CDR3 is CASSRGLAGSDTQYF. In nucleotides, the CDR3 is TGTGCCAGCAGTCGAGGACTAGCGGGCTCAGATACGCAGTATTTT.

On this clone: Distinct nucleotide sequences in the sample also encode this CDR3. This sequence joins TRBV5-1 and TRBJ2-1; D is uncertain. V shed 1 base and J shed 1 base, with 3 bases lying between them. Germline CDR1 reads SGHRS; CDR2 reads YFSETQ. This CDR3 is 13 amino acids long. CDR3 bases: TGCGCCAGCAGCTTGTCGTCCTACAATGAGCAGTTCTTC. Protein sequence: CASSLSSYNEQFF. The complete variable domain, with remaining parts taken from reference TRBV5-1 and TRBJ2-1, reads KAGVTQTPRYLIKTRGQQVTLSCSPISGHRSVSWYQQTPGQGLQFLFEYFSETQRNKGNFPGRFSGRQFSNSRSEMNVSTLELGDSALYLCASSLSSYNEQFFGPGTRLTVL.

The CDR3 is CASSLAEYQETQYF. Written as DNA, the CDR3 is TGTGCCAGCAGCTTGGCGGAGTACCAAGAGACCCAGTACTTC. V gene TRBV5-4 combines with J gene TRBJ2-5, with unresolved D. The germline V and J ends were trimmed by 0 bases and 0 bases, with 6 bases remaining between them. CDR1 and CDR2 (germline): SGHNT, YYREEE (reference sequence). The CDR3 is 14 residues long.

This clone has more than one count but fewer than ten. The V gene is TRBV7-3, the J gene TRBJ2-1; the match to TRBD1 covers 7 bases. The CDR3 has 15 amino acids. V shed 5 bases and J 1 base; nucleotides not matched to a gene: 5. The germline CDR1 and CDR2 sequences are SGHTA and FQGTGA. This CDR3 is CASSLTGVSYNEQFF. The CDR3 DNA follows: TGTGCCAGCAGCCTCACAGGGGTTTCCTACAATGAGCAGTTCTTC.

This clone showed up just a few times. The chain uses TRBV27 and TRBJ1-1, with 10 bases lining up with TRBD1. The germline V gene has CDR1 MNHEY and CDR2 SMNVEV (reference sequence). Unmatched junction bases numbered 8, after V lost 8 bases and J lost 5 bases. The CDR3 has 14 amino acids. This chain's CDR3 is CASRRDRGWTEAFF. CDR3 nucleotides: TGTGCCAGCCGTCGGGACAGGGGATGGACTGAAGCTTTCTTT.

The chain combines TRBV18 with TRBJ2-7; D is possibly TRBD2 (6 bases). Trimming removed 3 bases from V and 0 bases from J, with 15 bases in between. In germline, CDR1 is KGHSH, CDR2 LQKENI. CDR3 length: 16 amino acids. The CDR3 sequence is CASSPLGDWSSYEQYF. The CDR3, as DNA: TGTGCCAGCTCACCTTTAGGGGACTGGAGCTCCTACGAGCAGTACTTC.

The CDR3: CAWSGALGSRSEQYF. The CDR3 bases are TGTGCCTGGAGTGGGGCTTTGGGCTCAAGATCCGAGCAGTACTTC. The chain is built from TRBV30 and TRBJ2-7; D is uncertain. V was cut by 1 base and J by 6 bases, with 19 bases left in between. Germline assignment: CDR1 GTSNPN and CDR2 SVGIG (reference sequence). The CDR3 extends over 15 amino acids.

This rearrangement joins TRBV18 to TRBJ1-2; D unclear. CDR1 is KGHSH, CDR2 LQKENI, per germline. This CDR3 contains 17 residues. V lost 1 base and J 4 bases, leaving 19 bases between the germline ends. For the CDR3, the DNA is TGTGCCAGCTCACCACGAGACGGAGCCTTAACCCCCTATGGCTACACCTTC. It specifies CASSPRDGALTPYGYTF.

In nucleotides, the CDR3 is TGCGCCAGCAGCCCAAGGACAGGGTTGGACGAGCAGTACTTC. Translation: CASSPRTGLDEQYF. The chain joins TRBV4-1 to TRBJ2-7; 8 bases align to TRBD1. V lost 4 bases, J lost 5 bases, and 7 bases stayed unmatched. CDR3 length: 14 amino acids. Looked up from germline, CDR1 is MGHRA and CDR2 is YSYEKL.

This clone showed up just a few times. The rearrangement links TRBV5-1 to TRBJ2-7, with TRBD2 identical over 8 bases. Germline V lookup: CDR1 SGHRS, CDR2 YFSETQ. After removal of 3 bases from V and 4 bases from J, the junction contained 9 bases not matched to a gene. The length of the CDR3 is 15 residues. DNA of the CDR3: TGCGCCAGCAGCTCCGGGACTAGAAGGGGTTACGAGCAGTACTTC. This translates into CASSSGTRRGYEQYF.

This clone was found a few times. The rearrangement joins TRBV7-2 to TRBJ1-3; D is perhaps TRBD1 (6 bases). V lost 4 bases, J lost 3 bases, and 10 bases lay in between. This CDR3 contains 14 residues. Germline V gene sequence: CDR1 SGHTA, CDR2 FQGNSA. The CDR3 DNA sequence: TGTGCCAGCAGCTGGACAGACTATGGAAACACCATATATTTT. Translating it yields CASSWTDYGNTIYF.

The rearrangement joins TRBV30 to TRBJ2-3; D perhaps matches TRBD2 (7 bases). Trimming took off 4 bases at V and 12 bases at J, with 17 bases between the two ends. Looked up from germline, CDR1 is GTSNPN and CDR2 is SVGIG (reference sequence). The CDR3 runs to 12 residues. CDR3 nucleotide sequence: TGTGCCTGGAACCGTAACGGGGGGCCCCAGTATTTT. It codes for CAWNRNGGPQYF.

This clone was recorded a few times. This chain joins TRBV29-1 and TRBJ1-2; tentatively, D is TRBD1 (6 bases). This CDR3 contains 15 residues. CDR1 SQVTM and CDR2 ANQGSEA come from the germline V gene. V gave up 0 bases and J gave up 7 bases, with 18 bases separating them. CDR3 in amino acids: CSVEDPVRGMGGYTF. DNA of the CDR3: TGCAGCGTTGAAGATCCAGTCAGGGGAATGGGTGGCTACACCTTC.

The chain employs TRBV7-3 and TRBJ2-7, with 7 bases fitting TRBD1. The CDR3 loop spans 12 amino acids. Germline CDR1 and CDR2: SGHTA and FQGTGA. Germline trimming cut 5 bases from V and 6 bases from J; bases unmatched to any gene: 4. The CDR3 DNA follows: TGTGCCAGCAGCCCCCCAGGGGGCGAGCAGTACTTC. Encoded protein: CASSPPGGEQYF.

This clone appeared a few times. The J gene is TRBJ2-7, the V gene TRBV4-2; 10 positions match TRBD2. The CDR3 loop spans 18 amino acids. J gave up 6 bases and V 3 bases, and 17 bases lay outside the gene matches. The V gene's germline CDR1 is LGHNA and CDR2 YNFKEQ. CDR3 nucleotide sequence: TGTGCCAGCAGCCACCCCAATTCGGGTCCTAGCGGGAGTTCCGAGCAGTACTTC. Translating gives CASSHPNSGPSGSSEQYF.

This clone showed up just a few times. J is TRBJ2-3 and V is TRBV9; 16 bases line up with TRBD2. The CDR3 is 16 residues long. Germline lookup yields CDR1 SGDLS and CDR2 YYNGEE. Germline trimming cut 3 bases from V and 4 bases from J; bases unmatched to any gene: 2. This CDR3 is CASSGGTSGGADTQYF. CDR3 DNA sequence: TGTGCCAGCAGCGGAGGGACTAGCGGGGGGGCAGATACGCAGTATTTT. The full variable domain, rest sourced from reference TRBV9 and TRBJ2-3, is DSGVTQTPKHLITATGQRVTLRCSPRSGDLSVYWYQQSLDQGLQFLIQYYNGEERAKGNILERFSAQQFPDLHSELNLSSLELGDSALYFCASSGGTSGGADTQYFGPGTRLTVL.